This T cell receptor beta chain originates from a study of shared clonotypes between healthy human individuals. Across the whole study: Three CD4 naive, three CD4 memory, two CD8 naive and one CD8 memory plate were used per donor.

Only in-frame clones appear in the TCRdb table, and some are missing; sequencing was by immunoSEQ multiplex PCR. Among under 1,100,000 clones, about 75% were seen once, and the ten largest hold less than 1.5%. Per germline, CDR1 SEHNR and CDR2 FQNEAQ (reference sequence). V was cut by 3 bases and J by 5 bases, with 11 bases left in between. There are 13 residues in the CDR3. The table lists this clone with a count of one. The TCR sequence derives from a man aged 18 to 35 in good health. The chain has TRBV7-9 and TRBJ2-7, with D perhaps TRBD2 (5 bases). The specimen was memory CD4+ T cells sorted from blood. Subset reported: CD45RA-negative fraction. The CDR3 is CASSLGSGNEQYF. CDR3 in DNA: TGTGCCAGCAGCTTGGGATCGGGGAACGAGCAGTACTTC.